Described below is a single T cell receptor beta chain sequence and its context. Its antigen is as yet unknown. The data were taken from a study of cytomegalovirus exposure and HLA in healthy donors. Overall study findings and caveats: Other equally common chains were less clonally expanded than HLA-associated TCR beta chains, a later analysis showed. DRB1 showed the most TCR associations and HLA-C the fewest in a later analysis, as rates varied by HLA locus.

Both 60 Vbeta primers and 13 Jbeta primers went into the PCR. Using immunoSEQ multiplex PCR, the repertoire was profiled, and TCRdb retains in-frame clones only, with some absent. The profile shows approximately 150,000 clones, roughly 79% of them singletons. The V gene lost 2 bases and the J gene lost 1 base, with 20 bases spanning the gap. Germline V CDR1 and CDR2: LGHNA, YSLEER. This CDR3 has 18 amino acids. The rearrangement joins TRBV4-3 to TRBJ1-1, with D tentatively TRBD1 (6 bases). This clonotype was sampled from a woman aged 18-29 years in good health and CMV-seropositive. Specimen: PBMCs. CDR3 coding DNA: TGCGCCAGCAGCCAATCGGCCTATGCGGGGGGGCCGAACACTGAAGCTTTCTTT. Its translation: CASSQSAYAGGPNTEAFF.